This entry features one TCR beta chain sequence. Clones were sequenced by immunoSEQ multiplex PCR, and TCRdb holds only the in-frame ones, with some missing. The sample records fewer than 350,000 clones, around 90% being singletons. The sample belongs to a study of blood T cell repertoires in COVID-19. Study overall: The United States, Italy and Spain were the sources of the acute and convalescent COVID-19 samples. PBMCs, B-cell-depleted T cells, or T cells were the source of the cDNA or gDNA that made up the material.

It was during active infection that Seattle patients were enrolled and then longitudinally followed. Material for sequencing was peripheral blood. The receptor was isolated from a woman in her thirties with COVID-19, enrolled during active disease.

For the CDR3, the DNA is TGTGCCAGCAGCCCAGGACAGGGATACAATGAGCAGTTCTTC. It translates to CASSPGQGYNEQFF. The chain carries TRBV5-4 and TRBJ2-1, with TRBD1 matching 8 bases. With V trimmed by 4 bases and J by 4 bases, 4 bases remained unmatched. CDR1 and CDR2 (germline): SGHNT, YYREEE (reference sequence). The CDR3 loop spans 14 amino acids. Full variable domain (remainder filled in from reference TRBV5-4 and TRBJ2-1): ETGVTQSPTHLIKTRGQQVTLRCSSQSGHNTVSWYQQALGQGPQFIFQYYREEENGRGNFPPRFSGLQFPNYSSELNVNALELDDSALYLCASSPGQGYNEQFFGPGTRLTVL.